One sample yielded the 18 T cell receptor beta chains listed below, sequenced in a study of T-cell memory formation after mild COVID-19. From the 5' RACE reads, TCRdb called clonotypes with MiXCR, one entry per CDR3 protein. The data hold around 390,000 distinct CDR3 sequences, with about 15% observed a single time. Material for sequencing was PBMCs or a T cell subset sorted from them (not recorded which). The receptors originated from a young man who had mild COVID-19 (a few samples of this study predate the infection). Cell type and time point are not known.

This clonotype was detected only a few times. DNA of the CDR3: TGTGCCAGCAGCTCCCCGATTGAGCAGTTCTTC. Translated: CASSSPIEQFF. The V gene is TRBV7-9, the J gene TRBJ2-1; D gene ambiguous. Trimming took 4 bases from V and 9 from J, leaving 7 bases between them. CDR1 is SEHNR and CDR2 is FQNEAQ in the germline V gene (reference sequence). The CDR3 has 11 amino acids. Variable domain in full (rest from reference TRBV7-9 and TRBJ2-1): DTGVSQNPRHKITKRGQNVTFRCDPISEHNRLYWYRQTLGQGPEFLTYFQNEAQLEKSRLLSDRFSAERPKGSFSTLEIQRTEQGDSAMYLCASSSPIEQFFGPGTRLTVL.

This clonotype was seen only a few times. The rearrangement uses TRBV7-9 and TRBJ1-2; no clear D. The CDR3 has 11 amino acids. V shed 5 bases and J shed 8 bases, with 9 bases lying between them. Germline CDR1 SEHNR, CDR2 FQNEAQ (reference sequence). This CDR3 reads CASSPGTGYTF. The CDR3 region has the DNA TGTGCCAGCAGCCCGGGCACCGGCTACACCTTC.

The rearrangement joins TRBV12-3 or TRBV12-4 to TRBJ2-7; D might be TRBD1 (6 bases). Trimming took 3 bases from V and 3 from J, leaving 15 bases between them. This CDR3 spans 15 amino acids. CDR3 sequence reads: CASSLGQGSYYEQYF. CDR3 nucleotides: TGTGCCAGCAGTTTGGGGCAGGGGTCTTACTACGAGCAGTACTTC.

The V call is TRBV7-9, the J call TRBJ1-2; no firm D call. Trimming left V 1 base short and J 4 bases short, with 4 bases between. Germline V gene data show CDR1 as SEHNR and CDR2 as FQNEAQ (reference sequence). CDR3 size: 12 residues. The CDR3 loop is CASSLGLYGYTF. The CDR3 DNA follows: TGTGCCAGCAGCTTAGGGCTCTATGGCTACACCTTC.

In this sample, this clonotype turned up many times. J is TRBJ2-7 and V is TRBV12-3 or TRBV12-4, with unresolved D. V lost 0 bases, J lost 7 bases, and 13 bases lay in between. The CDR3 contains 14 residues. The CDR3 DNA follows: TGTGCCAGCAGTTTAGCGGGGTCTAAGAGGGAGCAGTACTTC. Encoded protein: CASSLAGSKREQYF.

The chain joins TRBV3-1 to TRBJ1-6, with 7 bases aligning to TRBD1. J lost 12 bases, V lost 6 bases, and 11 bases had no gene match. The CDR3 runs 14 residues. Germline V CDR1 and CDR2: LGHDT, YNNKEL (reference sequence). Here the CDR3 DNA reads TGTGCCAGCAGTCCCGGGACAGCTGACTTACCCCTCCACTTT. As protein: CASSPGTADLPLHF.

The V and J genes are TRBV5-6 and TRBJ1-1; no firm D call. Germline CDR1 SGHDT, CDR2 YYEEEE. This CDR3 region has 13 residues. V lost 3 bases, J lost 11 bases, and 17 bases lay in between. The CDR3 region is CASSSWGGLGAFF. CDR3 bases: TGTGCCAGCAGCTCCTGGGGAGGGCTGGGTGCTTTCTTT.

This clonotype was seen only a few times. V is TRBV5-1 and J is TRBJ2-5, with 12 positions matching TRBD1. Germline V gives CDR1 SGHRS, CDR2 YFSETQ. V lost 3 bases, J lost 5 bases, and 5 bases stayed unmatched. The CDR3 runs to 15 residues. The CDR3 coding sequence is TGCGCCAGCAGCTCGGGGACAGGGGGCGGCGAGACCCAGTACTTC. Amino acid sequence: CASSSGTGGGETQYF.

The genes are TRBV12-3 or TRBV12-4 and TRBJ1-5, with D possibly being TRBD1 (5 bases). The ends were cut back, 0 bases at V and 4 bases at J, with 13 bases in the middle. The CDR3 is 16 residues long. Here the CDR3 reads CASSLAGGTQNQPQHF. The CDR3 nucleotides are TGTGCCAGCAGTTTAGCGGGGGGGACTCAAAATCAGCCCCAGCATTTT.

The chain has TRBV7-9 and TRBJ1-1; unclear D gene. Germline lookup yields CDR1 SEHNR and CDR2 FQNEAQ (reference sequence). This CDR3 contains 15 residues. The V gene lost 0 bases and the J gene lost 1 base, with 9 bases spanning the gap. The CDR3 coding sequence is TGTGCCAGCAGCTTAGCGGATGCAAAGAACACTGAAGCTTTCTTT. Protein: CASSLADAKNTEAFF. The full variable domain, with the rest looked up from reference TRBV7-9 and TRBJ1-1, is DTGVSQNPRHKITKRGQNVTFRCDPISEHNRLYWYRQTLGQGPEFLTYFQNEAQLEKSRLLSDRFSAERPKGSFSTLEIQRTEQGDSAMYLCASSLADAKNTEAFFGQGTRLTVV.

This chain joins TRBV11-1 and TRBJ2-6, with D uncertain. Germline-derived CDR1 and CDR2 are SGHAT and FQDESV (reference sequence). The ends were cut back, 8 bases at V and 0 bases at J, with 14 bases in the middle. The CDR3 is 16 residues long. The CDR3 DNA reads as TGTGCCAGCTTCTCGCTCGGTAGCTCTGGGGCCAACGTCCTGACTTTC. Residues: CASFSLGSSGANVLTF.

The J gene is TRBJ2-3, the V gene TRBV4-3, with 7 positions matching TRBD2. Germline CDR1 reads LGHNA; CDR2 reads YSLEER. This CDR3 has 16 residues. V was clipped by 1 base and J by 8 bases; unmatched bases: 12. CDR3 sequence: CASSQALAAGESTQYF. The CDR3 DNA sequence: TGCGCCAGCAGCCAAGCTCTAGCGGCGGGGGAGAGTACGCAGTATTTT.

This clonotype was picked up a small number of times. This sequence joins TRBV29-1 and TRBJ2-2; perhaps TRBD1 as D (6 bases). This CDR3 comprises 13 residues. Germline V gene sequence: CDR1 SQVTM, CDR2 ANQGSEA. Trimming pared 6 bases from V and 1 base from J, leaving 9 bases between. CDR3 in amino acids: CSVQTGNTGELFF. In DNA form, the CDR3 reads TGCAGCGTCCAGACAGGGAACACCGGGGAGCTGTTTTTT.

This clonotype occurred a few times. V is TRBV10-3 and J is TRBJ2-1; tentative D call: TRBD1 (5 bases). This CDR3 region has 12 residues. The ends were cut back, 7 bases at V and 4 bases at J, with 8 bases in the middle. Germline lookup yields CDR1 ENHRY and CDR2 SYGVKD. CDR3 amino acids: CAITDSYNEQFF. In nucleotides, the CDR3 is TGTGCCATCACCGACAGTTACAATGAGCAGTTCTTC.

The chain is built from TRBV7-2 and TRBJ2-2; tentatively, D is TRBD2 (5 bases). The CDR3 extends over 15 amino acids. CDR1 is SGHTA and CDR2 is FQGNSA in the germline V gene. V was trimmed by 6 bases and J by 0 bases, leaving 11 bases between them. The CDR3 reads CASRLSGTNTGELFF. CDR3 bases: TGTGCCAGCAGATTGAGCGGCACGAACACCGGGGAGCTGTTTTTT.

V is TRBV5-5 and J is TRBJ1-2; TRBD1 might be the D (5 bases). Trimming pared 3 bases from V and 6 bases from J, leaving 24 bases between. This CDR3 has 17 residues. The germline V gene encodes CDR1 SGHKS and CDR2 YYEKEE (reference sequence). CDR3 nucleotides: TGTGCCAGCAGCTCCGGGACCCTCCCCTATCGGATCCATGGCTACACCTTC. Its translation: CASSSGTLPYRIHGYTF. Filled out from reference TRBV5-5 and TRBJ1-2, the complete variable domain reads DAGVTQSPTHLIKTRGQQVTLRCSPISGHKSVSWYQQVLGQGPQFIFQYYEKEERGRGNFPDRFSARQFPNYSSELNVNALLLGDSALYLCASSSGTLPYRIHGYTFGSGTRLTVV.

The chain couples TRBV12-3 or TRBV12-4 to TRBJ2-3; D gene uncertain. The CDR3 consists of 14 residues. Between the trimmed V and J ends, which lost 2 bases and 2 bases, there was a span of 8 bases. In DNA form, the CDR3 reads TGTGCCAGCAGTTTATGGACCCCCACAGATACGCAGTATTTT. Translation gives CASSLWTPTDTQYF.

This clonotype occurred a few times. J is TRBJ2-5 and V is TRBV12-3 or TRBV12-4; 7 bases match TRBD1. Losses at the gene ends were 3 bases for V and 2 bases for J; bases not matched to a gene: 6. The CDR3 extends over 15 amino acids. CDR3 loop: CASSFLTGQQETQYF. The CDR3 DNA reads TGTGCCAGCAGTTTTTTGACAGGGCAACAAGAGACCCAGTACTTC.